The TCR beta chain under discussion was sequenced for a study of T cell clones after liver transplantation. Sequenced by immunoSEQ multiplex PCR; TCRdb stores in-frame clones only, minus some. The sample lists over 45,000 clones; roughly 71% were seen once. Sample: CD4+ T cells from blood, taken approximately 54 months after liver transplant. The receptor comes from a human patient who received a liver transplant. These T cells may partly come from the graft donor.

The CDR3 sequence: CASNFTDTQYF. In nucleotides, the CDR3 is TGTGCCAGCAACTTCACAGATACGCAGTATTTT. The chain has TRBV7-3 and TRBJ2-3; D not certain. The CDR3 loop spans 11 amino acids. Trimming shortened V by 7 bases and J by 2 bases, and 4 bases separated the two germline ends. Germline V gives CDR1 SGHTA, CDR2 FQGTGA. Combining the CDR3 with reference TRBV7-3 and TRBJ2-3 gives the whole variable domain GAGVSQTPSNKVTEKGKYVELRCDPISGHTALYWYRQSLGQGPEFLIYFQGTGAADDSGLPNDRFFAVRPEGSVSTLKIQRTERGDSAVYLCASNFTDTQYFGPGTRLTVL.